This TCR beta chain was sequenced for a study of regulatory T cells in long-lasting Graves disease. From germline, CDR1 is LGHDT and CDR2 YNNKEL (reference sequence). Trimming took 0 bases from V and 4 from J, leaving 10 bases between them. This CDR3 is 16 amino acids long. In building TCR beta libraries, iRepertoire HTBI primers were used together with Arm-PCR of CDR3 regions. TCRdb called the multiplex PCR reads again in MiXCR, with one record for every CDR3 protein. The table has about 460,000 distinct CDR3 sequences, 14% seen once. Documented time point: newly diagnosed GD, antithyroid drugs for less than 3 months. With RNA extracted from PBMCs as input, the TCR library was made. This sample also belongs to another study, concerning T cells in Graves' hyperthyroidism and ophthalmopathy.

The chain carries TRBV3-1 and TRBJ1-6, with unresolved D. The clonotype comes from a woman aged 45 to 65 with Graves disease. This specimen was peripheral blood mononuclear cells (PBMCs), taken at new diagnosis, from a patient treated with antithyroid drugs. CDR3: CASSQDGQRYNSPLHF. The CDR3 region has the DNA TGTGCCAGCAGCCAAGATGGGCAGAGGTATAATTCACCCCTCCACTTT.